This section outlines one T cell receptor (beta chain) sequence together with its context. The sample comes from a study of radiotherapy plus CTLA-4 blockade in lung cancer. The CDR3 is made up of 16 amino acids. V was trimmed by 1 base and J by 0 bases, leaving 10 bases between them. Germline lookup yields CDR1 LGHNA and CDR2 YSLEER. Profiling relied on immunoSEQ multiplex PCR, and the TCRdb table lists in-frame clones only, not all of them. The sample consists of some 120,000 clones, approximately 77% of them appearing once. Material: peripheral blood, obtained from a patient treated with radiotherapy plus ipilimumab. This rearrangement joins TRBV4-3 to TRBJ1-3; possibly TRBD1 for D (6 bases). The receptor's source is a human donor with non-small cell lung cancer that progressed on radiotherapy plus ipilimumab. Some clones in this sample may be carry-over from other donors' samples. The CDR3 coding sequence is TGCGCCAGCAGCCAAGGGGCAGGGGTCTCTGGAAACACCATATATTTT. Residues: CASSQGAGVSGNTIYF.